This T cell receptor (beta chain) is drawn from a study of T cell repertoires in cytomegalovirus infection. Study in general: An indication of both CMV infection and matching HLA type came from public TCR beta signatures.

As to this clonotype: The antigen is undetermined.

TCRdb used MiXCR to reprocess the reads, holding one entry per CDR3 protein. The profile shows 300,000 or so distinct CDR3 sequences, approximately 25% of them singletons. V shed 5 bases, J shed 5 bases, and the junction held 7 bases outside the gene matches. The germline CDR1 and CDR2 sequences are MNHEY and SVGEGT. CDR3 size: 14 residues. General study points: Dominating the ex vivo response were HLA-C-restricted CMV-specific TCR beta clonotypes.

The input for sequencing was cultured PBMCs, taken from culture after CMV antigen stimulation. The chain carries TRBV6-2 or TRBV6-3 and TRBJ2-7, with 9 bases matching TRBD2. This clonotype originated in a human donor in good health (CMV status not recorded). Some clones in this sample may be carry-over from other donors' samples. CDR3 region: CASSRLAGSHEQYF. CDR3 sequence (DNA): TGTGCCAGCAGTCGTCTAGCGGGATCCCACGAGCAGTACTTC.